This TCR beta chain was sequenced in a study of shared clonotypes between healthy human individuals (dated by TCRdb to 2020 to 2022). For the wider study: The cohort comprised a couple of women and a few men aged 18 to 49 years. Per donor, three plates each were used for CD4 naive and CD4 memory, two for CD8 naive, and one for CD8 memory. The study deeply sequenced blood TCR repertoires of about 5 healthy adults to estimate repertoire size and the extent of clonotype sharing between individuals. To increase sequencing depth and limit assay-specific biases, TCR repertoire library preparation and sequencing were carried out by different laboratories using diverse techniques. Leukapheresis yielded between about 0.85 and 9.5 billion PBMCs per donor.

Broader findings and caveats from the paper: About 5% of naive CD4, 3.5% of naive CD8, approximately 2% of memory CD4, and about 0.4% of memory CD8 clonotypes were shared across several donors. Compared with non-shared clonotypes, the clonotypes found in all four sorted-subset donors had higher generation probabilities. Pairwise subsampling indicated that sequencing depth was expected to affect the degree of clonotype sharing among donors. Naive subsets generally had larger estimated clonotype richness than memory subsets did. The genetic and exposure-history diversity represented was limited by the small number of donors. Incomplete sequencing was indicated by rarefaction of sorted-subset datasets, despite the large sequencing depth. Only blood was sampled, and tissue TCR repertoires likely differ from those in blood.

Including cysteine and phenylalanine, the CDR3 has 14 amino acids. The entry retains the CDR3 DNA only, 42 bases that are in frame from base 1. The germline V gene (reference sequence) specifies MNHNY as CDR1 and SVGAGI as CDR2. The trim is 0 bases for V and 1 base for J, with a gap of 6 bases between the germline ends. Healthy HIV-negative adults with no recently reported acute infections or vaccinations were included as donors. Every donor was a Caucasian adult living in Nashville, Tennessee, USA. Magnetic negative selection was used to enrich CD4+ T cells, after which naive cells were positively selected on CD45RA and the negative fraction became the memory subset. Blood was obtained by leukapheresis, after which PBMCs were separated by Ficoll-Histopaque density gradient centrifugation and cryopreserved in liquid nitrogen vapor phase. Analytical flow cytometry was used to check the purity and quantity of every magnetically sorted T cell population. From each sorted fraction, genomic DNA was isolated and quantified by UV absorbance on a Nanodrop 2000c.

Details on this clone: It lacks a known antigen. Nothing much larger sits one base from this clone, and base qualities are not available. The same CDR3 arises from other DNA sequences in this sample as well.

TCR CDR3 regions were amplified from genomic DNA by multiplex PCR using the deep immunoSEQ assay. Extracted genomic DNA from each cell subset was spread evenly across all wells of several immunoSEQ 96-well plates, with each plate serving as a replicate. For sorted subsets, around 200 ng genomic DNA, equal to 30,000 to 35,000 T cell genomes, was loaded into each replicate PCR. The purified libraries were quantified using a Qubit 3.0 fluorometer, sized with a Bioanalyzer 2100, and then quantified again using the KAPA Library Quantification kit. A separate single-read 150-cycle Illumina NextSeq 550 flow cell was used to sequence each immunoSEQ 96-well plate. The paper's processing steps were these. Because the immunoSEQ output held only junctional sequences and lacked quality scores, the filtering could not match the filtering applied to full-length reads. Sequences were annotated with PyIR, a Python wrapper for IgBLAST v1.9, using IMGT germline references to assign V/J genes and CDR3. Reads with weak V/J assignments (E-value above 1e-6), missing CDR3, stop codons, out-of-frame junctions, or ambiguous translated residues were removed. V3J clonotypes were defined as sequences sharing the same inferred V gene, J gene, and CDR3 amino acid sequence. Percentage overlap between repertoires was computed as shared unique clonotypes divided by the size of the smaller repertoire. Richness of each repertoire was evaluated using RTK rarefaction, the Chao1 estimator, and Recon v2.1 estimates of unobserved clonotypes. Generation probabilities were computed with OLGA for all TCRbeta clonotypes obtained by the gDNA method from several donors. TCRdb limited this immuneACCESS table to in-frame rearrangements with V and J called. A share of clones is missing; checked studies link under half to unresolved V genes, and the rest is unexplained. That table supplies the V and J calls and clone size; D and trimming were determined from the DNA. Counted in this sample were millions of clones; more than 90% of them appeared once. The ten largest make up 0.14% of the sample.

Sequencing input: naive CD4+ T cells sorted from blood. In light of the paper, this sample's cell subset or site label describes: CD45RA+ positively selected. The receptor chain draws on TRBV6-6 and TRBJ1-1; a confident D gene designation cannot be given. The receptor comes from a man aged 18-30 years in good health. The CDR3 is CASSYSLGNTEAFF. The nucleotides are TGTGCCAGCAGTTACTCCTTGGGGAACACTGAAGCTTTCTTT.